This entry features one TCR beta chain sequence. Its antigen is unidentified. The record originates from a study of cytomegalovirus exposure and HLA in healthy donors. Study-level findings and limits: Upon later analysis, HLA-associated TCR beta chains proved more clonally expanded than other, equally common chains. What was likely a sequencing artifact was a cluster of highly shared sequence variants. CMV antigen specificity of a few CMV-associated chains was confirmed in vitro.

13 Jbeta primers and 60 Vbeta primers were used for the PCR. Produced via immunoSEQ multiplex PCR; TCRdb's table is partial and in-frame only. The profile shows 150,000 to 200,000 clones, roughly 81% of them singletons. The V gene end was trimmed by 6 bases and the J gene end by 9 bases; junction bases not matched to a gene: 8. Germline loops: CDR1 SNHLY, CDR2 FYNNEI. The CDR3 is made up of 14 amino acids. The origin of this receptor is a girl aged 10 to 17 in good health and CMV-seropositive. The sequenced sample was PBMCs. The V gene is TRBV2, the J gene TRBJ1-6; TRBD1 matches 7 bases. As DNA, the CDR3 is TGTGCCAGCAGCGACAGGGTACTTCCTTCACCCCTCCACTTT. This sequence encodes CASSDRVLPSPLHF. Complete variable domain (other parts from reference TRBV2 and TRBJ1-6): EPEVTQTPSHQVTQMGQEVILRCVPISNHLYFYWYRQILGQKVEFLVSFYNNEISEKSEIFDDQFSVERPDGSNFTLKIRSTKLEDSAMYFCASSDRVLPSPLHFGNGTRLTVT.